These T cell receptor beta chains were read from a single sample in a study of response to subunit inactivated influenza vaccine. MiXCR, run by TCRdb on the RT-PCR reads, gives a single entry per CDR3 protein. The sample lists hundreds of thousands of distinct CDR3 sequences, around 22% occurring once. This specimen consisted of PBMCs from blood, obtained less than 22 months after vaccination. Receptors originate from a man between 50 and 75 years old who received an inactivated influenza vaccine. CDR3s include the opening cysteine and the closing phenylalanine or tryptophan. The order of the fields is CDR3 protein, CDR3 DNA, D gene, J gene, V gene, clone size. D genes are given only for firm matches. Clone size is stated in some rows and not others, as once, few, many or a class when expanded.

CDR3: CASSPRRGGRNTEAFF
DNA: TGTGCCAGCAGCCCCCGGCGAGGTGGCAGAAACACTGAAGCTTTCTTT
D: NA
J: TRBJ1-1
V: TRBV7-8
size: NA

CDR3: CASSLDLGTDTQYF
DNA: TGTGCCAGCAGTCTCGACTTGGGCACAGATACGCAGTATTTT
D: NA
J: TRBJ2-3
V: TRBV6-2/TRBV6-3
size: once

CDR3: CASSFGGANQPQHF
DNA: TGTGCCAGCAGCTTCGGCGGAGCCAATCAGCCCCAGCATTTT
D: NA
J: TRBJ1-5
V: TRBV5-8
size: many

CDR3: CASSQGAGPEAFF
DNA: TGTGCCAGCAGCCAAGGGGCAGGGCCTGAAGCTTTCTTT
D: NA
J: TRBJ1-1
V: TRBV3-1
size: many

CDR3: CASSPVGQGTAFF
DNA: TGTGCCAGCAGCCCTGTCGGACAGGGAACAGCTTTCTTT
D: TRBD1
J: TRBJ1-1
V: TRBV5-6
size: NA

CDR3: CASSPHRPIYSPLHF
DNA: TGTGCCAGCAGCCCACACAGACCCATATATTCACCCCTCCACTTT
D: NA
J: TRBJ1-6
V: TRBV12-3/TRBV12-4
size: NA

CDR3: CASGLTSYNEQFF
DNA: TGCGCCAGCGGACTGACATCTTACAATGAGCAGTTCTTC
D: NA
J: TRBJ2-1
V: TRBV5-1
size: few

CDR3: CASSLGHSYNSPLHF
DNA: TGTGCCAGCAGTTTAGGTCACTCCTATAATTCACCCCTCCACTTT
D: NA
J: TRBJ1-6
V: TRBV28
size: NA

CDR3: CASSLTGTSGAYNEQFF
DNA: TGTGCCAGCAGCTTAACGGGGACTAGCGGGGCCTACAATGAGCAGTTCTTC
D: TRBD2
J: TRBJ2-1
V: TRBV7-3
size: NA

CDR3: CASSLTNTLAKNIQYF
DNA: TGTGCCAGCAGCTTAACAAATACTCTAGCCAAAAACATTCAGTACTTC
D: NA
J: TRBJ2-4
V: TRBV5-6
size: few

CDR3: CASSVGPGQATNYGYTF
DNA: NA
D: NA
J: TRBJ1-2
V: TRBV9
size: NA

CDR3: CASGTSGSMGSNEQFF
DNA: TGTGCCAGTGGTACTAGCGGGAGTATGGGCTCCAATGAGCAGTTCTTC
D: TRBD2
J: TRBJ2-1
V: TRBV3-1
size: NA

CDR3: CSATPAGGGFYGYTF
DNA: TGCAGTGCGACACCCGCGGGGGGAGGGTTCTATGGCTACACCTTC
D: NA
J: TRBJ1-2
V: TRBV20-1
size: NA

CDR3: CASSSMGQINEKLFF
DNA: TGTGCCAGCAGCTCGATGGGACAGATTAATGAAAAACTGTTTTTT
D: TRBD1
J: TRBJ1-4
V: TRBV7-9
size: NA

CDR3: CASMLPARGLTEAFF
DNA: TGTGCCAGCATGCTTCCCGCCCGGGGGCTCACTGAAGCTTTCTTT
D: NA
J: TRBJ1-1
V: TRBV12-3/TRBV12-4
size: NA

CDR3: CASSLGLGSYNEQFF
DNA: TGTGCCAGCAGCCTAGGCCTGGGGAGCTACAATGAGCAGTTCTTC
D: NA
J: TRBJ2-1
V: TRBV9
size: NA

CDR3: CSATTGVSYNEQFF
DNA: TGCAGTGCAACGACAGGCGTATCCTACAATGAGCAGTTCTTC
D: NA
J: TRBJ2-1
V: TRBV20-1
size: NA

CDR3: CASSLRAGGGETQYF
DNA: TGCGCCAGCAGCTTGAGGGCTGGGGGCGGAGAGACCCAGTACTTC
D: NA
J: TRBJ2-5
V: TRBV5-1
size: few

CDR3: CASSRTGGRGEQYF
DNA: TGTGCCAGCAGTCGAACAGGGGGAAGGGGCGAGCAGTACTTC
D: TRBD1
J: TRBJ2-7
V: TRBV6-2/TRBV6-3
size: NA

CDR3: CASSPMAIDYEQYF
DNA: TGTGCCAGCTCACCAATGGCTATCGACTACGAGCAGTACTTC
D: NA
J: TRBJ2-7
V: TRBV18
size: NA

CDR3: CASSPGQSYTEAFF
DNA: TGCGCCAGCAGCCCTGGACAGTCTTACACTGAAGCTTTCTTT
D: NA
J: TRBJ1-1
V: TRBV4-1
size: NA

CDR3: CASSFGGAGTGELFF
DNA: TGTGCCAGCAGTTTTGGGGGGGCAGGAACCGGGGAGCTGTTTTTT
D: NA
J: TRBJ2-2
V: TRBV12-3/TRBV12-4
size: few

CDR3: CSVSILQETQYF
DNA: TGCAGCGTTTCGATACTCCAAGAGACCCAGTACTTC
D: NA
J: TRBJ2-5
V: TRBV29-1
size: NA

CDR3: CASSHPLSSGNTIYF
DNA: TGCGCCAGCAGCCACCCTCTCAGCTCTGGAAACACCATATATTTT
D: NA
J: TRBJ1-3
V: TRBV4-1
size: many

CDR3: CAWSGYQGAGANVLTF
DNA: TGTGCCTGGAGTGGATACCAGGGGGCTGGGGCCAACGTCCTGACTTTC
D: TRBD1
J: TRBJ2-6
V: TRBV30
size: NA

CDR3: CASSQLRDRPSEQYF
DNA: TGTGCCAGCAGCCAGCTGAGGGATAGGCCCTCCGAGCAGTACTTC
D: NA
J: TRBJ2-7
V: TRBV14
size: NA

CDR3: CASSQDATSGNTIYF
DNA: TGTGCCAGCAGCCAAGATGCCACATCTGGAAACACCATATATTTT
D: NA
J: TRBJ1-3
V: TRBV4-2
size: NA

CDR3: CASSLTGVEETQYF
DNA: TGCGCCAGCAGCCTAACAGGGGTAGAGGAGACCCAGTACTTC
D: TRBD1
J: TRBJ2-5
V: TRBV4-1
size: few

CDR3: CASSRVGAKTQYF
DNA: TGTGCCAGCAGCCGGGTGGGGGCAAAGACCCAGTACTTC
D: NA
J: TRBJ2-5
V: TRBV11-2
size: few

CDR3: CASSLMNRGETQYF
DNA: TGTGCCAGCAGCTTGATGAACAGGGGAGAGACCCAGTACTTC
D: TRBD1
J: TRBJ2-5
V: TRBV5-5
size: NA

CDR3: CASSQGAPSTDTQYF
DNA: TGTGCCAGCAGCCAGGGAGCACCGAGCACAGATACGCAGTATTTT
D: NA
J: TRBJ2-3
V: TRBV2
size: NA

CDR3: CASSLRSFTGELFF
DNA: TGTGCCAGTAGTTTAAGGTCGTTCACCGGGGAGCTGTTTTTT
D: NA
J: TRBJ2-2
V: TRBV19
size: NA

CDR3: CASSLTSGGAFDTQYF
DNA: TGTGCCAGCAGCTTAACTAGCGGGGGGGCCTTCGATACGCAGTATTTT
D: TRBD2
J: TRBJ2-3
V: TRBV7-2
size: few

CDR3: CASSQGRYGDTQYF
DNA: TGCGCCAGCAGCCAAGGGAGGTACGGAGATACGCAGTATTTT
D: NA
J: TRBJ2-3
V: TRBV4-3
size: NA

CDR3: CASSSQYRVGAFF
DNA: TGCGCCAGCAGCTCACAATACAGGGTAGGAGCTTTCTTT
D: NA
J: TRBJ1-1
V: TRBV5-1
size: few

CDR3: CASSLSRGGGTNEKLFF
DNA: TGCGCCAGCAGCTTGAGCAGGGGAGGTGGGACTAATGAAAAACTGTTTTTT
D: NA
J: TRBJ1-4
V: TRBV5-1
size: few

CDR3: CASSFQVDTGELFF
DNA: TGCGCCAGCAGCTTTCAAGTTGACACCGGGGAGCTGTTTTTT
D: NA
J: TRBJ2-2
V: TRBV5-1
size: NA

CDR3: CSVAAGLQETQYF
DNA: TGCAGTGTGGCAGCAGGGCTTCAAGAGACCCAGTACTTC
D: NA
J: TRBJ2-5
V: TRBV20-1
size: NA